This entry lists 25 T cell receptor beta chains sequenced from one sample in a study of T cell clonotyping in hematopoietic cell transplantation. Noted time point: recipient sample about 28 days before transplant, after cytoreduction. Measured with immunoSEQ multiplex PCR; TCRdb has only the in-frame clones, and not every one. The sample contains approximately 42,000 clones, 75% to 90% of which appear only once. Sequencing used peripheral blood mononuclear cells, obtained before stem cell transplant. All receptors derive from a man in his sixties with acute myeloid leukemia. Some clones in this sample may be carry-over from other donors' samples.

The V and J genes are TRBV6-5 and TRBJ1-2; D perhaps matches TRBD1 (5 bases). V lost 2 bases and J 3 bases, leaving 7 bases between the germline ends. Germline V gene lookup returns CDR1 MNHEY and CDR2 SVGAGI. The CDR3 length is 13 residues. The CDR3 nucleotides read TGTGCCAGCAGTTACGGGGGGTACTATGGCTACACCTTC. Its protein product is CASSYGGYYGYTF.

CDR3 DNA sequence: TGTGCCAGCAGCTTCGGGGGGACCCTCAACACCGGGGAGCTGTTTTTT. This gives the protein CASSFGGTLNTGELFF. This chain connects TRBV7-2 to TRBJ2-2; 7 nucleotides line up with TRBD2. Germline V gene sequence: CDR1 SGHTA, CDR2 FQGNSA. The CDR3 contains 16 residues. Trimming cost V 3 bases and J 2 bases; bases outside gene matches: 6.

This clone was seen only once. The V call is TRBV6-1, the J call TRBJ2-4; no reliable D call. The CDR3 has 15 amino acids. Looked up from germline, CDR1 is MNHNS and CDR2 is SASEGT. V lost 4 bases, J lost 7 bases, and 17 bases lay in between. The CDR3 DNA sequence: TGTGCCAGCAGTGTGGCAGGAATGGGTGTGAACATTCAGTACTTC. Translating gives CASSVAGMGVNIQYF.

J is TRBJ1-5 and V is TRBV19; D ambiguous. The CDR3 is 15 amino acids. Germline assignment: CDR1 LNHDA and CDR2 SQIVND (reference sequence). V lost 2 bases, J lost 2 bases, and 10 bases lay in between. The DNA of the CDR3 is TGTGCCAGTAGTATACAGCCAGGCCGCAATCAGCCCCAGCATTTT. It is translated as CASSIQPGRNQPQHF.

The chain has TRBV30 and TRBJ2-7; 9 bases align to TRBD1. The V and J ends lost 4 bases and 3 bases, in that order; junction bases with no gene match: 7. The CDR3 has 14 residues. The germline V gene encodes CDR1 GTSNPN and CDR2 SVGIG (reference sequence). DNA of the CDR3: TGTGCCTGGAAGAGGACAGGGGACCTCTACGAGCAGTACTTC. It yields the protein CAWKRTGDLYEQYF.

The V call is TRBV4-2, the J call TRBJ2-7; D might be TRBD1 or TRBD2, each matching 7 bases. This CDR3 is 12 amino acids long. Germline CDR1 and CDR2: LGHNA and YNFKEQ. V dropped 8 bases and J dropped 6 bases, with 14 bases sitting between them. The CDR3 region is CASGEGAGEQYF. The CDR3 DNA reads as TGTGCCAGCGGGGAGGGGGCGGGCGAGCAGTACTTC.

The rearrangement joins TRBV4-1 to TRBJ1-1; no clear D. Germline V gene sequence: CDR1 MGHRA, CDR2 YSYEKL. There are 15 residues in the CDR3. The V gene lost 1 base and the J gene lost 0 bases, with 9 bases spanning the gap. The CDR3 region has the DNA TGCGCCAGCAGCCAAGGGGAGGGCATGAACACTGAAGCTTTCTTT. Translated: CASSQGEGMNTEAFF.

The chain links TRBV2 to TRBJ2-5, with TRBD1 identical over 9 bases. The J segment lost 2 bases and the V segment lost 10 bases, leaving 5 bases of the junction unmatched. Germline V gene data show CDR1 as SNHLY and CDR2 as FYNNEI. The CDR3 is 13 residues long. CDR3 DNA sequence: TGTGCCACCCGGGGGACAGGGCAAGAGACCCAGTACTTC. Encoded protein: CATRGTGQETQYF.

The V and J genes are TRBV4-1 and TRBJ2-5, with 9 bases matching TRBD2. J lost 5 bases, V lost 1 base, and 8 bases had no gene match. The germline CDR1 and CDR2 sequences are MGHRA and YSYEKL. The CDR3 totals 16 residues. CDR3 nucleotides: TGCGCCAGCAGCCAAGCCGGGCGGGGGGGCGTGGAGACCCAGTACTTC. It yields the protein CASSQAGRGGVETQYF.

V gene TRBV11-3 combines with J gene TRBJ2-7; TRBD1 might be the D (6 bases). The V gene lost 7 bases and the J gene lost 6 bases, with 19 bases spanning the gap. CDR3 size: 14 residues. Germline CDR1 reads SGHNT; CDR2 reads YENEEA. CDR3 loop: CASTPGLGAGEQYF. In nucleotides, the CDR3 is TGTGCCAGCACCCCGGGGCTGGGGGCGGGCGAGCAGTACTTC.

This clone showed up just a few times. The chain couples TRBV7-3 to TRBJ1-1; D call uncertain. The CDR3 is made up of 13 amino acids. Germline-derived CDR1 and CDR2 are SGHTA and FQGTGA. CDR3 sequence (DNA): TGTGCACAAGACACGGGAGTGAACACTGAAGCTTTCTTT. Its translation: CAQDTGVNTEAFF.

The chain combines TRBV4-1 with TRBJ1-1, with no clear D. Germline V lookup: CDR1 MGHRA, CDR2 YSYEKL. The CDR3 totals 13 residues. The V and J ends lost 3 bases and 6 bases respectively, with 11 bases between them. This CDR3 is CASSQYQVPEAFF. In DNA, the CDR3 is TGCGCCAGCAGCCAGTATCAGGTACCTGAAGCTTTCTTT.

The rearrangement joins TRBV25-1 to TRBJ1-4; possible D gene TRBD1, 5 bases. Trimming shortened V by 6 bases and J by 8 bases, and 13 bases separated the two germline ends. The germline CDR1 and CDR2 sequences are MGHDK and SYGVNS. This CDR3 is built from 13 residues. DNA of the CDR3: TGTGCCAGCAGCCCTTCAGGGAACGAAAAACTGTTTTTT. It codes for CASSPSGNEKLFF.

The J gene is TRBJ2-7, the V gene TRBV2; 7 nucleotides line up with TRBD2. The CDR3 extends over 12 amino acids. Unmatched junction bases numbered 8, after V lost 6 bases and J lost 9 bases. Germline assignment: CDR1 SNHLY and CDR2 FYNNEI. For the CDR3, the DNA is TGTGCCAGCAGAGTGGGGGGGGTTGGGCAGTACTTC. Translating gives CASRVGGVGQYF.

The chain links TRBV7-3 to TRBJ1-2; TRBD1 matches at 7 bases. The J segment lost 6 bases and the V segment lost 5 bases, leaving 12 bases of the junction unmatched. CDR1 is SGHTA and CDR2 is FQGTGA in the germline V gene. The CDR3 runs 15 residues. CDR3 loop: CASSRGGRATNGYTF. The CDR3 nucleotides are TGTGCCAGCAGCAGAGGGGGCAGGGCGACAAATGGCTACACCTTC.

The rearrangement joins TRBV28 to TRBJ2-5; 8 bases line up with TRBD2. Germline V gene sequence: CDR1 MDHEN, CDR2 SYDVKM. CDR3 length: 14 residues. The ends lost 6 bases at V and 4 bases at J; junction bases unmatched: 7. In DNA form, the CDR3 reads TGTGCCAGCAGCCAAGGACGGGGGGGAGAGACCCAGTACTTC. This sequence encodes CASSQGRGGETQYF.

This chain uses TRBV13 with TRBJ1-1; perhaps TRBD1 as D (6 bases). CDR1 and CDR2 from the germline V gene are PRHDT and FYEKMQ (reference sequence). CDR3 length equals 16 residues. V gave up 5 bases and J gave up 3 bases, with 19 bases separating them. This chain's CDR3 is CASSHENRVTHTEAFF. The CDR3 coding sequence is TGTGCCAGCAGCCACGAAAACAGGGTGACCCACACTGAAGCTTTCTTT. Using reference TRBV13 and TRBJ1-1 for the parts outside the CDR3, the full variable domain is AAGVIQSPRHLIKEKRETATLKCYPIPRHDTVYWYQQGPGQDPQFLISFYEKMQSDKGSIPDRFSAQQFSDYHSELNMSSLELGDSALYFCASSHENRVTHTEAFFGQGTRLTVV.

J is TRBJ1-1 and V is TRBV11-2, with 7 bases identical to TRBD1. CDR3 size: 13 residues. Trimming at V came to 6 bases and at J to 4 bases, leaving 5 bases not matched to a gene. CDR1 and CDR2 (germline): SGHAT, FQNNGV. CDR3 in amino acids: CASRDPGGTEAFF. The DNA for the CDR3 is TGTGCCAGCAGGGACCCAGGGGGCACTGAAGCTTTCTTT.

This clone was counted once. The V and J genes are TRBV19 and TRBJ1-5; 10 bases align to TRBD1. The CDR3 spans 17 residues. V gave up 6 bases and J gave up 1 base; unmatched junction bases: 9. Looked up from germline, CDR1 is LNHDA and CDR2 is SQIVND (reference sequence). CDR3 bases: TGTGCCAGTAGGCCCCTCGACAGGGGGCTAAGCAATCAGCCCCAGCATTTT. Translation: CASRPLDRGLSNQPQHF.

The V gene is TRBV7-3, the J gene TRBJ1-6; D remains ambiguous. V lost 2 bases and J lost 9, with 20 bases in between. The CDR3 is 17 amino acids. Germline CDR1 is SGHTA and CDR2 is FQGTGA. The chain's CDR3 is CASSLEARPFSGSPLHF. The CDR3, as DNA: TGTGCCAGCAGCTTAGAGGCAAGGCCTTTTTCGGGTTCACCCCTCCACTTT.

The genes are TRBV5-8 and TRBJ1-1; D is perhaps TRBD1 (5 bases). CDR3 length equals 17 residues. Deletions cut 2 bases from V and 5 bases from J, with 22 bases between. Per the germline V gene, CDR1 is SGHTS and CDR2 is YDEGEE. The CDR3 nucleotides read TGTGCCAGCAGCTTTTATGAGGGAGGGGCGTGGAGAACTGAAGCTTTCTTT. Translation gives CASSFYEGGAWRTEAFF.

The chain has TRBV11-3 and TRBJ2-7; D is uncertain. The germline gives CDR1 SGHNT, CDR2 YENEEA. CDR3 length: 15 residues. V lost 0 bases, J lost 0 bases, and 9 bases lay in between. The CDR3 spells CASSLDQRSSYEQYF. CDR3 nucleotides: TGTGCCAGCAGCTTAGATCAACGGAGCTCCTACGAGCAGTACTTC.

The V gene is TRBV9, the J gene TRBJ2-3; TRBD2 matches at 8 bases. V lost 0 bases, J lost 2 bases, and 5 bases stayed unmatched. Germline-derived CDR1 and CDR2 are SGDLS and YYNGEE. This CDR3 has 16 residues. The CDR3 spells CASSVVPGGITDTQYF. CDR3 in DNA: TGTGCCAGCAGCGTAGTACCGGGGGGGATCACAGATACGCAGTATTTT.

J is TRBJ1-5 and V is TRBV5-8; TRBD1 agrees at 7 bases. V trimming: 5 bases; J trimming: 4 bases; junction bases outside the gene matches: 3. CDR3 length: 13 residues. Germline V gene lookup returns CDR1 SGHTS and CDR2 YDEGEE. The CDR3: CASRSRGNQPQHF. Written as DNA, the CDR3 is TGTGCCAGCAGATCCAGGGGGAATCAGCCCCAGCATTTT.

V gene TRBV7-2 combines with J gene TRBJ2-5; no firm D call. Per the germline V gene, CDR1 is SGHTA and CDR2 is FQGNSA. The germline V and J ends were trimmed by 5 bases and 5 bases, with 18 bases remaining between them. This CDR3 contains 15 residues. CDR3 nucleotides: TGTGCCAGCAGCCGTAACAGTGCTCCTTGGGAGACCCAGTACTTC. This encodes CASSRNSAPWETQYF.